This TCR beta chain was retrieved from a study of shared clonotypes between healthy human individuals. This CDR3 region has 16 residues. The germline CDR1 and CDR2 sequences are SGHTA and FQGTGA. Losses at the gene ends were 4 bases for V and 2 bases for J; bases not matched to a gene: 4. The method was immunoSEQ multiplex PCR; TCRdb's version includes in-frame clones alone and lacks a portion of them. The data show about 980,000 clones, with 76% seen just once and about 1.5% held by the top ten. This chain links TRBV7-3 with TRBJ2-3, with TRBD2 identical over 12 bases. Sequencing was carried out using memory CD4+ T cells sorted from blood. Stated subset: CD45RA-negative fraction. The clonotype was recovered from a man between 18 and 29 years old in good health. The CDR3 region has the DNA TGTGCCAGCAGCTCGACTAGCGGGGGCCTCACAGATACGCAGTATTTT. Translating gives CASSSTSGGLTDTQYF.